This T cell receptor (beta chain) was found in a study of graft-versus-host responses after intestinal transplantation (dated by TCRdb to about 2021). Regarding the study in general: The transplants that recipients got were multivisceral, liver-intestinal, or isolated intestinal. All recipients received anti-thymocyte globulin induction followed by maintenance tacrolimus and steroids for around 3 years. Bulk TCR-beta CDR3 sequencing was used to track graft-versus-host and host-versus-graft alloreactive T cell clones in the graft, circulation and bone marrow after intestinal transplantation. To identify alloreactive clones, pre-transplant mixed lymphocyte reaction products were sequenced and then compared with unstimulated pre-transplant donor and recipient T cells. A cohort of approximately 23 intestinal transplant recipients, including one retransplant, was enrolled, and a few patients lacking pretransplant specimens were excluded. Donor T cell macrochimerism was defined as a peak of at least 4% donor T cells among recipient peripheral blood mononuclear cells. Samples from three later patients were sequenced in-house on an Illumina MiSeq with MiXCR processing rather than by the commercial service. Study-wide findings and limitations: High GvH to HvG T cell clonal ratios were observed in the allografts of patients with donor T cell macrochimerism. GvH clones were detected in recipient bone marrow, and some appeared earlier in ileal mucosa or blood, consistent with an intestinal mucosal origin. The relatively low number and heterogeneity of intestinal transplant patients limited the conclusions. Early after transplant, peak levels of circulating GvH clones were found to be associated with declines in HvG clones.

The CDR3, from cysteine to phenylalanine, totals 15 residues. Only the CDR3 part of the read is kept: 45 bases, read in frame from the first base. From the germline V gene, CDR1 is SGHVS and CDR2 is FQNEAQ. V is cut back by 4 bases and J by 3 bases, with 8 bases in the junction unmatched. The time point label, read with the paper, signifies: cells obtained before transplantation from donor or recipient. CD3+CD4+ and CD3+CD8+ populations were FACS-sorted from unstimulated pre-transplant donor and recipient cells taken from spleen or lymph nodes. Points on this clone: No antigen is known for it. No much larger clone is present one base from it, and per-base qualities are unavailable.

The library was generated by the immunoSEQ multiplex PCR assay. For most patients, genomic DNA was isolated using the Qiagen DNeasy Blood and Tissue Kit and was shipped frozen to Adaptive Biotechnologies for TCR sequencing. High-throughput TCR-beta CDR3 sequencing of genomic DNA from most patients was performed by Adaptive Biotechnologies. On the study's bioinformatics: Adaptive's ImmunoSEQ software supplied the TCR sequencing data for 15 to 20 patients, while MiXCR and VDJtools were used to process three other patients. CD4 versus CD8 sorting errors were corrected by removing sequences found in both subsets at a frequency ratio below 5:1. CDR3 nucleotide sequences shared between donor and recipient were removed because their origin could not be assigned. To be classed as alloreactive, a clone needed at least 2-fold expansion over unstimulated cells and a minimum CFSE-low frequency of 0.002% (template counts) or 0.001% (read counts). Mappable clones were those detected in sequenced pre-transplant spleen, lymph node, or MLR CFSE-low populations of the donor or recipient. Cumulative frequency of alloreactive clones was calculated as a percentage of all sequences weighted by copy number. TCRdb stores this immuneACCESS table with in-frame sequences only. Part of the clones is absent; in the studies checked, under half of the shortfall reflects unresolved V genes, and no reason is known for the rest. From that table come the V and J calls and clone size; the DNA was used to work out D and trimming. The sample table records some 90,000 clones; less than 95% of these occur just once. The ten largest clones add up to about 0.4% of the sample.

The chain uses TRBV7-8 and TRBJ2-7; 8 bases in the junction line up with TRBD1. The clonotype originates from a human donor who was the organ donor for an intestinal transplant. The input for sequencing was unstimulated CD8+ T cells sorted from spleen or lymph node cells, taken before transplant. For the CDR3, the sequence is CASSSGQGGYYEQYF. The nucleotide sequence reads as follows: TGTGCCAGCAGCTCCGGACAGGGCGGATACTACGAGCAGTACTTC.